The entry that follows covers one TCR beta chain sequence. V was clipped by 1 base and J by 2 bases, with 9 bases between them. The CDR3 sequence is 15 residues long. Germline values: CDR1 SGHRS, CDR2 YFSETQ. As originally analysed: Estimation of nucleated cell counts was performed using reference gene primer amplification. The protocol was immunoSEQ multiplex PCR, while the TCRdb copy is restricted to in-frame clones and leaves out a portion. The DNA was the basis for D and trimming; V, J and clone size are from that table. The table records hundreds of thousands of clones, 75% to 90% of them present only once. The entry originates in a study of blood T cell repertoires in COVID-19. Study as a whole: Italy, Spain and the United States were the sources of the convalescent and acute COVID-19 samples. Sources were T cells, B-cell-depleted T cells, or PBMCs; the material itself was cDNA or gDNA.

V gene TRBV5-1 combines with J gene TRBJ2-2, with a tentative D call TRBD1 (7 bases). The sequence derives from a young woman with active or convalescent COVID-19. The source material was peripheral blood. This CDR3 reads CASSLQGGNTGELFF. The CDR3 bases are TGCGCCAGCAGCTTGCAGGGGGGAAACACCGGGGAGCTGTTTTTT.